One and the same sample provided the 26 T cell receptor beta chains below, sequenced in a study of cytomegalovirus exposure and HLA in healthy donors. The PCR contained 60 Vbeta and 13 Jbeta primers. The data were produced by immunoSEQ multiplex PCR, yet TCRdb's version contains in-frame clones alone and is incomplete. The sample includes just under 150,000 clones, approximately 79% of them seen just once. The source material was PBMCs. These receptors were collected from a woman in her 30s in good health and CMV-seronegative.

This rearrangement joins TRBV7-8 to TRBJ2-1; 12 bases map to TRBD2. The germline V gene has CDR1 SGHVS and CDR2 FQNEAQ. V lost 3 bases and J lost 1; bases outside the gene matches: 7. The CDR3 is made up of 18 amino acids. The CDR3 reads CASSLGSGLAGSYNEQFF. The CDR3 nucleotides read TGTGCCAGCAGCTTGGGGTCCGGACTAGCGGGATCCTACAATGAGCAGTTCTTC.

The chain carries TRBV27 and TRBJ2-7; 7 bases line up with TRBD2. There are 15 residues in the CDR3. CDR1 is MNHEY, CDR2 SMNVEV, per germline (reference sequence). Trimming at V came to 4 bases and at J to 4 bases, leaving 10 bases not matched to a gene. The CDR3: CASSWFWERGYEQYF. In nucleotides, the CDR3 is TGTGCCAGCAGTTGGTTTTGGGAGCGGGGTTACGAGCAGTACTTC.

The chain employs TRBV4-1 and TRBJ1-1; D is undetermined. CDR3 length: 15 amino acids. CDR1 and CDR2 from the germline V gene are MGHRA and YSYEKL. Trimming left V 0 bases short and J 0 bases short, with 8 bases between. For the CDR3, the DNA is TGCGCCAGCAGCCAAGAGGCAGTAATGAACACTGAAGCTTTCTTT. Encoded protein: CASSQEAVMNTEAFF.

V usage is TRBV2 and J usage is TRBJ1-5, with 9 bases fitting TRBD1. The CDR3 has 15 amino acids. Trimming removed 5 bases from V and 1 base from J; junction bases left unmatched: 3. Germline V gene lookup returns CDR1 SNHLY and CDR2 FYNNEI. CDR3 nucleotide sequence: TGTGCCAGCAGTACGGACAGGGGCAGCAATCAGCCCCAGCATTTT. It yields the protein CASSTDRGSNQPQHF.

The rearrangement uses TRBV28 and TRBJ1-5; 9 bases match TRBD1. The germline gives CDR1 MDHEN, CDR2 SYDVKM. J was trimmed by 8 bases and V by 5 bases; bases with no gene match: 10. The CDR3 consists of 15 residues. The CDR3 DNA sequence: TGTGCCAGCAGTCAAGGGGACAGGGAGCTCAAGCCCCAGCATTTT. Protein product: CASSQGDRELKPQHF.

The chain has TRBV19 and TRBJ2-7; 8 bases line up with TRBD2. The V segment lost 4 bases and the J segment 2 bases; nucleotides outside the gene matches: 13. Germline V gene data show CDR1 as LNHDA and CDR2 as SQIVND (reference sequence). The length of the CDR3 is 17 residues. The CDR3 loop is CASSTRGAGGATYEQYF. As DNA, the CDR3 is TGTGCCAGTAGTACACGCGGTGCCGGGGGGGCCACCTACGAGCAGTACTTC.

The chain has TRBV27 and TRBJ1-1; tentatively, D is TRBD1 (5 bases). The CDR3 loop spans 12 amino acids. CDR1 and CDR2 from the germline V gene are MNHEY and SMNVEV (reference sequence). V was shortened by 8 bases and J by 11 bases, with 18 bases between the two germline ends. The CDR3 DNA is TGTGCCAGCCGGCGGGGACGAGGACGTGCTTTCTTT. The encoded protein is CASRRGRGRAFF.

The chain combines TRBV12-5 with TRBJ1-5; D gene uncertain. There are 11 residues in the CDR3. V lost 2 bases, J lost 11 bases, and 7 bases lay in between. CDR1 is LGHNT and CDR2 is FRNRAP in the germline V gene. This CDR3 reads CASGLSGAQHF. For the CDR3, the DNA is TGTGCTAGTGGTTTGTCGGGAGCCCAGCATTTT.

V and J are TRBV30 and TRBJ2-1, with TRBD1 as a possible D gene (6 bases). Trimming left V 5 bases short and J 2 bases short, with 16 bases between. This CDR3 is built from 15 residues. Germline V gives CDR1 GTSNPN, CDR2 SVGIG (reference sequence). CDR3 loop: CAWGPYRVAYNEQFF. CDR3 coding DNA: TGTGCCTGGGGCCCCTACAGGGTGGCCTACAATGAGCAGTTCTTC.

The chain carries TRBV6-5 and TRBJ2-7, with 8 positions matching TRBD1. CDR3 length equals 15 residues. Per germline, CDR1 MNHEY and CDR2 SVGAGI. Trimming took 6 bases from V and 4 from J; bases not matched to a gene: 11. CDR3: CASSRLAGGMYEQYF. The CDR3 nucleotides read TGTGCCAGCAGCCGCCTGGCAGGGGGCATGTACGAGCAGTACTTC.

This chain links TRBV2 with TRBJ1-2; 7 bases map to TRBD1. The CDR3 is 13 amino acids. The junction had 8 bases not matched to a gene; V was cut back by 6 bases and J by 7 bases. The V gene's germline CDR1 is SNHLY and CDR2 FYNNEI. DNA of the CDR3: TGTGCCAGCAGCGCCGGGACAGAGGGTGGCTACACCTTC. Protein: CASSAGTEGGYTF.

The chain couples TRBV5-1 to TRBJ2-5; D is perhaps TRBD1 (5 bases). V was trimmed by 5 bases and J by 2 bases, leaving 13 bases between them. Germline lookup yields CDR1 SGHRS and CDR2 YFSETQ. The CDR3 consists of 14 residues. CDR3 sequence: CASSTDSLQETQYF. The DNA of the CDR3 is TGCGCCAGCAGTACCGACAGTCTACAAGAGACCCAGTACTTC.

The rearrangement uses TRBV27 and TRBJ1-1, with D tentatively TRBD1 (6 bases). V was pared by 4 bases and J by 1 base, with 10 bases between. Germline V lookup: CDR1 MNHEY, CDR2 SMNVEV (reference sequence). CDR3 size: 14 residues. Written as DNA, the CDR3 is TGTGCCAGCAGTTCCGGACAGAAGAACACTGAAGCTTTCTTT. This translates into CASSSGQKNTEAFF.

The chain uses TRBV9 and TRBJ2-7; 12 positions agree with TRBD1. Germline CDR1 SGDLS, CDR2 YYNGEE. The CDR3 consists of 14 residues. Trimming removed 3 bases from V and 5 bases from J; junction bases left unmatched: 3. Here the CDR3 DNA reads TGTGCCAGCAGCGGGGGGACAGGGGGCAACGAGCAGTACTTC. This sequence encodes CASSGGTGGNEQYF.

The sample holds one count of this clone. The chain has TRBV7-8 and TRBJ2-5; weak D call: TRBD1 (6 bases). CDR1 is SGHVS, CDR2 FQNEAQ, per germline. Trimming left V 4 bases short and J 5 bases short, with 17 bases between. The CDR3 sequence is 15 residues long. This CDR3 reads CASSYNTGSGETQYF. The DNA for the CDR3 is TGTGCCAGCAGCTATAATACAGGGAGTGGGGAGACCCAGTACTTC.

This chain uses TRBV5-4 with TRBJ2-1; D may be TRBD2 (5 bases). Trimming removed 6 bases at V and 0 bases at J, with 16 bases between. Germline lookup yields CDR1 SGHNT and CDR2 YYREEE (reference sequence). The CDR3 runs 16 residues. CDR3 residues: CASTVGGYSSYNEQFF. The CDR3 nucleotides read TGTGCCAGCACCGTAGGCGGGTACAGCTCCTACAATGAGCAGTTCTTC. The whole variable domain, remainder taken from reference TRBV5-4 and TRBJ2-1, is ETGVTQSPTHLIKTRGQQVTLRCSSQSGHNTVSWYQQALGQGPQFIFQYYREEENGRGNFPPRFSGLQFPNYSSELNVNALELDDSALYLCASTVGGYSSYNEQFFGPGTRLTVL.

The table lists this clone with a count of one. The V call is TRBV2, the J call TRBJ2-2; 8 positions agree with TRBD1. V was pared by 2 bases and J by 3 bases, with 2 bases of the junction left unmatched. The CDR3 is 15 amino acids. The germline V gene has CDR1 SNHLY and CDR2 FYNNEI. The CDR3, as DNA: TGTGCCAGCAGTGAATCGGGACAGGACACCGGGGAGCTGTTTTTT. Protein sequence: CASSESGQDTGELFF. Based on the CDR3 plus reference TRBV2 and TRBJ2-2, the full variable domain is EPEVTQTPSHQVTQMGQEVILRCVPISNHLYFYWYRQILGQKVEFLVSFYNNEISEKSEIFDDQFSVERPDGSNFTLKIRSTKLEDSAMYFCASSESGQDTGELFFGEGSRLTVL.

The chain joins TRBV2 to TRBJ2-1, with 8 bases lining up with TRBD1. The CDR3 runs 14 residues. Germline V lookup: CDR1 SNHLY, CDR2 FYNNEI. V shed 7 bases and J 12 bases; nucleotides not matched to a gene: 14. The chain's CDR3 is CASNKELMGTGQFF. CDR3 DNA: TGTGCCAGCAACAAAGAACTTATGGGGACAGGGCAGTTCTTC.

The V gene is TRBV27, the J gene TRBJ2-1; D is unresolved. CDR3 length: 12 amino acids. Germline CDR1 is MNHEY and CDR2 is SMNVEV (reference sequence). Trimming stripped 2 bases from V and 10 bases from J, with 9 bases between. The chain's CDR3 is CASSLPGTEQFF. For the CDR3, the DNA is TGTGCCAGCAGTTTACCGGGTACAGAGCAGTTCTTC.

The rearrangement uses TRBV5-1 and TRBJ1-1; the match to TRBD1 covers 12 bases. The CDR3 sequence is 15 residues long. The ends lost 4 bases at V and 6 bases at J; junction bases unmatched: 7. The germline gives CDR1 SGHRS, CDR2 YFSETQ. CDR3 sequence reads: CASSHKGQGASEAFF. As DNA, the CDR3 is TGCGCCAGCAGCCATAAGGGACAGGGGGCATCTGAAGCTTTCTTT.

The CDR3 loop reads CASSALHRVTEAFF. CDR3 in DNA: TGTGCCAGCAGCGCTCTTCACAGGGTCACTGAAGCTTTCTTT. J is TRBJ1-1 and V is TRBV9; the D gene is possibly TRBD1 (6 bases). This CDR3 comprises 14 residues. V was shortened by 3 bases and J by 4 bases, with 13 bases between the two germline ends. CDR1 is SGDLS, CDR2 YYNGEE, per germline.

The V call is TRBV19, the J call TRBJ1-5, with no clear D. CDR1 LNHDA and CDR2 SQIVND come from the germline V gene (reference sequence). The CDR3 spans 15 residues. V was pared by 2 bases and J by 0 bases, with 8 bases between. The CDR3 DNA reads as TGTGCCAGTAGTATAACACCTTATAGCAATCAGCCCCAGCATTTT. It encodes CASSITPYSNQPQHF.

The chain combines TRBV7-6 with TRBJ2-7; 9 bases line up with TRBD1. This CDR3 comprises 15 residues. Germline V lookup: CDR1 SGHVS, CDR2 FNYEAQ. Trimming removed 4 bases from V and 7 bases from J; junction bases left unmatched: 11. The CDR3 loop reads CASSSIEQGAGEQYF. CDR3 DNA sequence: TGTGCCAGCAGCTCCATAGAACAGGGGGCAGGGGAGCAGTACTTC. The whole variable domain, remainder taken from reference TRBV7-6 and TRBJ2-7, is GAGVSQSPRYKVTKRGQDVALRCDPISGHVSLYWYRQALGQGPEFLTYFNYEAQQDKSGLPNDRFSAERPEGSISTLTIQRTEQRDSAMYRCASSSIEQGAGEQYFGPGTRLTVT.

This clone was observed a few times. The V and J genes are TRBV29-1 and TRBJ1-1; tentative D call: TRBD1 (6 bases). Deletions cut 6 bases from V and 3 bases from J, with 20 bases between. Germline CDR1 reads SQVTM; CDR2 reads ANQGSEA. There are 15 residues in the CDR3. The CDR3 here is CSVPRAGAEYTEAFF. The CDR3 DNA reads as TGCAGCGTCCCGAGGGCAGGGGCGGAGTACACTGAAGCTTTCTTT.

The CDR3 is CASSIRTGYSPLHF. The CDR3 DNA follows: TGTGCCAGTAGTATCCGAACAGGATATTCACCCCTCCACTTT. V is TRBV19 and J is TRBJ1-6, with a weak D call TRBD1 (5 bases). From germline, CDR1 is LNHDA and CDR2 SQIVND (reference sequence). V gave up 3 bases and J gave up 8 bases, with 11 bases separating them. This CDR3 spans 14 amino acids.

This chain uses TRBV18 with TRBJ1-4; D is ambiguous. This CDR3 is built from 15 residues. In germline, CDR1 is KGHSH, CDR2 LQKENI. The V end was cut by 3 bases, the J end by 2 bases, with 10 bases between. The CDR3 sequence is CASSPSGITNEKLFF. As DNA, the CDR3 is TGTGCCAGCTCACCGTCGGGGATCACTAATGAAAAACTGTTTTTT.